These 11 T cell receptor beta chains were sequenced from one sample in a study of cytomegalovirus exposure and HLA in healthy donors. Here immunoSEQ multiplex PCR was the method, and the copy in TCRdb shows in-frame clones only, minus some. The sample records some 320,000 clones, around 87% being singletons. The sample taken for sequencing was PBMCs. The receptors were gathered from a young woman in good health and CMV-seropositive.

V gene TRBV9 combines with J gene TRBJ2-7; D is unresolved. In germline, CDR1 is SGDLS, CDR2 YYNGEE. This CDR3 has 12 residues. V lost 4 bases, J lost 0 bases, and 5 bases lay in between. CDR3 sequence reads: CASSPNSYEQYF. Here the CDR3 DNA reads TGTGCCAGCAGCCCTAACTCCTACGAGCAGTACTTC.

V is TRBV7-2 and J is TRBJ2-1; 7 positions agree with TRBD1. Per the germline V gene, CDR1 is SGHTA and CDR2 is FQGNSA. Trimming cost V 0 bases and J 2 bases; bases outside gene matches: 4. CDR3 size: 16 residues. The CDR3, as DNA: TGTGCCAGCAGCTTAGCTAGGGGGCGGACCTACAATGAGCAGTTCTTC. Translation: CASSLARGRTYNEQFF.

This rearrangement joins TRBV11-2 to TRBJ1-1; D unresolved. The germline V gene encodes CDR1 SGHAT and CDR2 FQNNGV. The CDR3 totals 14 residues. Trimming stripped 0 bases from V and 5 bases from J, with 10 bases between. The CDR3 region has the DNA TGTGCCAGCAGCTTAGATCCGAGCTTTACTGAAGCTTTCTTT. Its translation is CASSLDPSFTEAFF.

The sample holds one count of this clone. The genes are TRBV5-1 and TRBJ2-7; D not resolved. The V gene lost 0 bases and the J gene lost 5 bases, with 3 bases spanning the gap. Germline CDR1 SGHRS, CDR2 YFSETQ. The CDR3 contains 11 residues. The CDR3 here is CASSLDHEQYF. CDR3 nucleotides: TGCGCCAGCAGCTTGGATCACGAGCAGTACTTC.

V gene TRBV5-6 combines with J gene TRBJ1-4; D gene unclear. V was pared by 4 bases and J by 3 bases, with 13 bases between. CDR1 is SGHDT and CDR2 is YYEEEE in the germline V gene. This CDR3 spans 15 amino acids. The DNA of the CDR3 is TGTGCCAGCAGCGAAAAAAGCGCAGCTAATGAAAAACTGTTTTTT. Protein product: CASSEKSAANEKLFF.

In regard to this clone: In the same sample, other DNA sequences code for this CDR3. The chain recombines TRBV30 with TRBJ2-5; D unclear. This CDR3 is built from 9 residues. The V gene's germline CDR1 is GTSNPN and CDR2 SVGIG (reference sequence). V was cut by 7 bases and J by 5 bases, with 5 bases left in between. The CDR3 region is CALGETQYF. The CDR3 DNA sequence: TGTGCCTTGGGGGAGACCCAGTACTTC.

The CDR3 DNA sequence: TGTGCCAGTACGGTGCGGCTAGCGGGAGGAGAGACCCAGTACTTC. Protein: CASTVRLAGGETQYF. The chain joins TRBV7-7 to TRBJ2-5; TRBD2 matches 11 bases. The V and J ends lost 9 bases and 4 bases, in that order; junction bases with no gene match: 10. The CDR3 has 15 residues. CDR1 and CDR2 from the germline V gene are SSHAT and FNYEAQ (reference sequence).

The CDR3, as DNA: TGCGCCAGCAGCATAACTAGCTCATCCTACAATGAGCAGTTCTTC. Protein: CASSITSSSYNEQFF. The chain uses TRBV5-1 and TRBJ2-1; D is possibly TRBD2 (6 bases). The germline V gene encodes CDR1 SGHRS and CDR2 YFSETQ. The CDR3 has 15 residues. V was clipped by 4 bases and J by 1 base, with 12 bases between them.

The J gene is TRBJ2-7, the V gene TRBV19; tentatively, D is TRBD2 (5 bases). Germline assignment: CDR1 LNHDA and CDR2 SQIVND (reference sequence). The CDR3 extends over 15 amino acids. Trimming removed 7 bases from V and 5 bases from J, with 21 bases in between. The CDR3 DNA is TGTGCCAGTACCCCATCCGGCGGGCCCACCAACGAGCAGTACTTC. It yields the protein CASTPSGGPTNEQYF.

The CDR3 DNA reads as TGTGCCAGCAGCTTAGGACTCGGCTACGAGCAGTACTTC. It is translated as CASSLGLGYEQYF. This chain joins TRBV7-6 and TRBJ2-7; no firm D call. V lost 1 base, J lost 3 bases, and 7 bases lay in between. This CDR3 comprises 13 residues. The germline V gene has CDR1 SGHVS and CDR2 FNYEAQ.

This clone was seen a single time. The gene calls are TRBV7-6 and TRBJ2-2, with TRBD1 identical over 8 bases. Germline CDR1 reads SGHVS; CDR2 reads FNYEAQ. The CDR3 runs to 16 residues. The junction had 6 bases not matched to a gene; V was cut back by 1 base and J by 5 bases. For the CDR3, the DNA is TGTGCCAGCAGCTTAGTTTCACAGGGGGGTACCGGGGAGCTGTTTTTT. Translating it yields CASSLVSQGGTGELFF.